A single sample gave rise to the 11 T cell receptor beta chains below, sequenced in a study of beta chain features in type 1 diabetes. Since all of the isolated RNA was reverse transcribed, expressed TCRB transcripts were what got sequenced. Profiling relied on immunoSEQ multiplex PCR, and the TCRdb table lists in-frame clones only, not all of them. This sample has about 160,000 clones, with approximately 7.8% found just once. These receptors' targets are unknown. Whole-study findings and limits: Among all four CD4+ subsets, Type 1 diabetes patients had TCRB CDR3s that were moderately but significantly shorter.

Sequencing was performed on central memory CD4+ T cells from blood. These receptors were obtained from a woman in her forties with type 1 diabetes.

This sequence joins TRBV2 and TRBJ2-2; the D gene is possibly TRBD2 (6 bases). V lost 6 bases and J lost 5, with 13 bases in between. Germline lookup yields CDR1 SNHLY and CDR2 FYNNEI. The CDR3 is 14 amino acids. In nucleotides, the CDR3 is TGTGCCAGCAGACCCAGGGACTCAACCGGGGAGCTGTTTTTT. This sequence encodes CASRPRDSTGELFF.

The J gene is TRBJ2-1, the V gene TRBV28; TRBD2 might be the D (5 bases). CDR3 length: 16 residues. Germline assignment: CDR1 MDHEN and CDR2 SYDVKM. V was cut by 6 bases and J by 10 bases, with 25 bases left in between. The CDR3 region is CASSPLGIDGVGEQFF. CDR3 bases: TGTGCCAGCAGCCCCCTCGGGATAGACGGGGTGGGGGAGCAGTTCTTC.

This clone has only a few counts. The chain links TRBV7-2 to TRBJ1-2; D is unresolved. CDR1 is SGHTA, CDR2 FQGNSA, per germline. Deletions cut 5 bases from V and 7 bases from J, with 8 bases between. The CDR3 is 11 residues long. The DNA of the CDR3 is TGTGCCAGCAGCCCCTCCAGTGGCTACACCTTC. This gives the protein CASSPSSGYTF.

The chain employs TRBV7-8 and TRBJ2-5; 9 bases match TRBD2. This CDR3 is built from 13 residues. The germline CDR1 and CDR2 sequences are SGHVS and FQNEAQ. Unmatched junction bases numbered 3, after V lost 5 bases and J lost 5 bases. CDR3 region: CASSPGTSETQYF. DNA for the CDR3: TGTGCCAGCAGCCCTGGGACTAGCGAGACCCAGTACTTC.

The chain employs TRBV18 and TRBJ1-1, with 7 bases lining up with TRBD1. This CDR3 contains 15 residues. J gave up 2 bases and V 2 bases, and 5 bases lay outside the gene matches. The germline gives CDR1 KGHSH, CDR2 LQKENI. The CDR3 DNA reads TGTGCCAGCTCACCAGCACAGGGGAGAAACACTGAAGCTTTCTTT. Translating gives CASSPAQGRNTEAFF. The full variable domain, its missing parts supplied by reference TRBV18 and TRBJ1-1, is NAGVMQNPRHLVRRRGQEARLRCSPMKGHSHVYWYRQLPEEGLKFMVYLQKENIIDESGMPKERFSAEFPKEGPSILRIQQVVRGDSAAYFCASSPAQGRNTEAFFGQGTRLTVV.

This clone was counted a few times. This CDR3 reads CASSSGTVQETQYF. DNA of the CDR3: TGTGCCAGCAGCTCGGGGACAGTCCAAGAGACCCAGTACTTC. This rearrangement joins TRBV5-4 to TRBJ2-5; 7 positions match TRBD1. Germline-derived CDR1 and CDR2 are SGHNT and YYREEE (reference sequence). Trimming removed 3 bases from V and 1 base from J; junction bases left unmatched: 3. This CDR3 is built from 14 residues.

In this sample, this clone turned up many times. The V and J genes are TRBV30 and TRBJ1-4; D remains ambiguous. V was pared by 3 bases and J by 3 bases, with 8 bases between. Germline V gene data show CDR1 as GTSNPN and CDR2 as SVGIG (reference sequence). This CDR3 is 13 amino acids long. In DNA form, the CDR3 reads TGTGCCTGGAGACAGACGGCTAATGAAAAACTGTTTTTT. Translating it yields CAWRQTANEKLFF. Full variable domain (outside the CDR3, taken from reference TRBV30 and TRBJ1-4): SQTIHQWPATLVQPVGSPLSLECTVEGTSNPNLYWYRQAAGRGLQLLFYSVGIGQISSEVPQNLSASRPQDRQFILSSKKLLLSDSGFYLCAWRQTANEKLFFGSGTQLSVL.

This clone was picked up many times. The V gene is TRBV7-2, the J gene TRBJ2-2; 7 nucleotides line up with TRBD1. The ends lost 1 base at V and 6 bases at J; junction bases unmatched: 5. The CDR3 covers 15 residues. Germline CDR1 reads SGHTA; CDR2 reads FQGNSA. The CDR3 nucleotides are TGTGCCAGCAGCTTAGTTCAGGGGGTCGCCGGGGAGCTGTTTTTT. It specifies CASSLVQGVAGELFF.

The chain couples TRBV28 to TRBJ2-7; no reliable D call. The germline V and J ends were trimmed by 8 bases and 6 bases, with 17 bases remaining between them. There are 13 residues in the CDR3. CDR1 and CDR2 from the germline V gene are MDHEN and SYDVKM. For the CDR3, the DNA is TGTGCCAGCCTTAGGCCTCAGGCCCGCGAGCAGTACTTC. Amino acids: CASLRPQAREQYF.

The table lists this clone with a few counts. J is TRBJ2-1 and V is TRBV19, with 16 bases fitting TRBD2. J was trimmed by 2 bases and V by 5 bases; bases with no gene match: 6. This CDR3 comprises 18 residues. From germline, CDR1 is LNHDA and CDR2 SQIVND (reference sequence). CDR3: CASSAGTSGRAPYNEQFF. The CDR3, as DNA: TGTGCCAGTAGTGCCGGGACTAGCGGGAGGGCACCCTACAATGAGCAGTTCTTC.

This clone was detected a few times. The CDR3 is CASSHGGKGYEQYF. CDR3 coding DNA: TGTGCCAGCAGCCATGGAGGGAAGGGCTACGAGCAGTACTTC. The chain joins TRBV4-2 to TRBJ2-7, with D maybe TRBD2 (6 bases). Trimming cost V 3 bases and J 3 bases, with 12 bases left between them. The germline gives CDR1 LGHNA, CDR2 YNFKEQ. The CDR3 contains 14 residues.